These 25 T cell receptor beta chains were sequenced from one sample in a study of CD8+ T cells in alopecia areata. Noted treatment: oral pan-JAK inhibitor, 5-10 mg twice daily. The sequencing template was cDNA reverse transcribed from extracted RNA. Generated by immunoSEQ multiplex PCR, the TCRdb table keeps only in-frame clones and is missing some. The repertoire consists of over 120,000 clones, with about 59% occurring once and the leading ten covering 15% to 20%. The input for sequencing was CD8+ T cells sorted from blood, taken at week 4, from a patient treated with tofacitinib. Every receptor here comes from a human donor with alopecia areata.

The genes are TRBV4-2 and TRBJ2-7; no definite D call. This CDR3 is built from 15 residues. The V gene's germline CDR1 is LGHNA and CDR2 YNFKEQ. The V and J ends lost 0 bases and 2 bases respectively, with 11 bases between them. The chain's CDR3 is CASSQDTGGTYEQYF. In DNA form, the CDR3 reads TGTGCCAGCAGCCAAGATACCGGCGGTACCTACGAGCAGTACTTC.

The chain has TRBV7-9 and TRBJ1-2; D is possibly TRBD1 (5 bases). The CDR3 loop spans 12 amino acids. Germline V lookup: CDR1 SEHNR, CDR2 FQNEAQ (reference sequence). Trimming took off 2 bases at V and 8 bases at J, with 9 bases between the two ends. CDR3 bases: TGTGCCAGCAGCTTATGGGGGACCGGCTACACCTTC. This codes for CASSLWGTGYTF.

The rearrangement joins TRBV29-1 to TRBJ1-2, with 9 bases aligning to TRBD1. CDR3 length equals 13 residues. CDR1 is SQVTM, CDR2 ANQGSEA, per germline. The V segment lost 6 bases and the J segment 5 bases; nucleotides outside the gene matches: 7. The CDR3 loop reads CSVPGQGMYGYTF. In nucleotides, the CDR3 is TGCAGCGTCCCGGGACAGGGAATGTATGGCTACACCTTC.

This clone occurred a few times. This chain joins TRBV20-1 and TRBJ1-2; D remains unclear. The germline V and J ends were trimmed by 0 bases and 10 bases, with 9 bases remaining between them. Germline V gene data show CDR1 as DFQATT and CDR2 as SNEGSKA (reference sequence). CDR3 size: 11 residues. The CDR3 sequence: CSARDVRDYTF. The DNA for the CDR3 is TGCAGTGCTAGAGATGTGAGGGACTACACCTTC.

The V call is TRBV7-6, the J call TRBJ1-1; unclear D gene. In germline, CDR1 is SGHVS, CDR2 FNYEAQ. Trimming took 0 bases from V and 4 from J, leaving 12 bases between them. The CDR3 covers 15 residues. The CDR3 spells CASSLATHSITEAFF. The CDR3 bases are TGTGCCAGCAGCTTAGCGACTCATAGCATCACTGAAGCTTTCTTT.

The chain recombines TRBV27 with TRBJ1-5; tentative D call: TRBD1 (5 bases). The CDR3 consists of 13 residues. Germline V CDR1 and CDR2: MNHEY, SMNVEV (reference sequence). Trimming pared 2 bases from V and 4 bases from J, leaving 6 bases between. CDR3 sequence reads: CASSLAGNQPQHF. CDR3 sequence (DNA): TGTGCCAGCAGTTTAGCAGGGAATCAGCCCCAGCATTTT.

The J gene is TRBJ1-2, the V gene TRBV5-6, with D possibly matching TRBD1 (5 bases). The CDR3 runs to 17 residues. CDR1 is SGHDT, CDR2 YYEEEE, per germline. Trimming removed 4 bases from V and 4 bases from J, with 23 bases in between. The CDR3 region has the DNA TGTGCCAGCAGCCCTCCTCAGGGAGCAGCCGACCTCTATGGCTACACCTTC. Its translation is CASSPPQGAADLYGYTF.

The chain links TRBV5-1 to TRBJ2-7; no clear D. The CDR3 has 13 residues. Between the trimmed V and J ends, which lost 6 bases and 2 bases, there was a span of 12 bases. CDR1 is SGHRS and CDR2 is YFSETQ in the germline V gene. The CDR3 DNA is TGCGCCAGCAATGGTCAGGATGCCTACGAGCAGTACTTC. The encoded protein is CASNGQDAYEQYF.

This clone has only a few counts. The chain couples TRBV7-6 to TRBJ2-1, with a weak D call TRBD1 (7 bases). Germline V CDR1 and CDR2: SGHVS, FNYEAQ. The CDR3 covers 12 residues. V was cut by 7 bases and J by 9 bases, with 13 bases left in between. The CDR3 sequence is CASNQGGTEQFF. CDR3 DNA: TGTGCCAGCAATCAGGGGGGAACTGAGCAGTTCTTC.

This chain connects TRBV5-1 to TRBJ1-2; 7 bases are a match to TRBD1. After removal of 4 bases from V and 1 base from J, the junction contained 7 bases not matched to a gene. In germline, CDR1 is SGHRS, CDR2 YFSETQ. This CDR3 contains 15 residues. Written as DNA, the CDR3 is TGCGCCAGCAGCCCTTCCGGGACAGATAACTATGGCTACACCTTC. This sequence encodes CASSPSGTDNYGYTF.

CDR3: CAIREQETQYF. Written as DNA, the CDR3 is TGTGCCATCAGGGAGCAAGAGACCCAGTACTTC. This rearrangement joins TRBV10-3 to TRBJ2-5; no clear D gene. Germline V CDR1 and CDR2: ENHRY, SYGVKD. Trimming took off 6 bases at V and 2 bases at J, with 4 bases between the two ends. The CDR3 sequence is 11 residues long.

DNA of the CDR3: TGCGCCAGCAGCCAACGGGATTGGCCGAGGAACACTGAAGCTTTCTTT. Translation: CASSQRDWPRNTEAFF. The chain combines TRBV4-1 with TRBJ1-1; no definite D call. The CDR3 consists of 16 residues. V shed 2 bases and J shed 1 base, with 14 bases lying between them. Germline-derived CDR1 and CDR2 are MGHRA and YSYEKL.

V usage is TRBV30 and J usage is TRBJ2-2, with 7 nucleotides matching TRBD1. The ends lost 1 base at V and 7 bases at J; junction bases unmatched: 6. The CDR3 length is 14 residues. The germline gives CDR1 GTSNPN, CDR2 SVGIG (reference sequence). The CDR3 spells CAWSGRQGIGELFF. The DNA for the CDR3 is TGTGCCTGGAGTGGGCGACAGGGCATCGGGGAGCTGTTTTTT.

The V call is TRBV6-1, the J call TRBJ2-1; TRBD1 or TRBD2 may be the D gene (5 bases each). Trimming cost V 10 bases and J 9 bases, with 22 bases left between them. Germline lookup yields CDR1 MNHNS and CDR2 SASEGT. The CDR3 has 14 amino acids. CDR3 DNA: TGTGCCATCTCCCCGGGGTCGGGGCTGGTTGAGCAGTTCTTC. Its protein is CAISPGSGLVEQFF.

V gene TRBV5-4 combines with J gene TRBJ1-1; D gene ambiguous. The CDR3 runs 12 residues. The germline CDR1 and CDR2 sequences are SGHNT and YYREEE (reference sequence). V shed 1 base and J shed 7 bases, with 8 bases lying between them. CDR3 bases: TGTGCCAGCAGCTTGTCGCTCAGTGAAGCTTTCTTT. Translation: CASSLSLSEAFF. The variable domain in full, with the rest retrieved from reference TRBV5-4 and TRBJ1-1, is ETGVTQSPTHLIKTRGQQVTLRCSSQSGHNTVSWYQQALGQGPQFIFQYYREEENGRGNFPPRFSGLQFPNYSSELNVNALELDDSALYLCASSLSLSEAFFGQGTRLTVV.

In this sample, this clone turned up a few times. V and J are TRBV19 and TRBJ1-2; D might be TRBD1 (5 bases). CDR3 size: 11 residues. Per the germline V gene, CDR1 is LNHDA and CDR2 is SQIVND (reference sequence). Trimming pared 8 bases from V and 8 bases from J, leaving 12 bases between. CDR3 nucleotide sequence: TGTGCCAGTTGGGGCCCCCGGGGCTACACCTTC. Protein product: CASWGPRGYTF.

The rearrangement links TRBV15 to TRBJ1-5; possibly TRBD1 for D (5 bases). The CDR3 has 17 residues. Looked up from germline, CDR1 is LNHNV and CDR2 is YYDKDF (reference sequence). V lost 0 bases to trimming and J lost 5 bases, with 17 bases between them. The CDR3 protein is CATSRDESQGRDQPQHF. The CDR3 DNA is TGTGCCACCAGCAGAGATGAGTCCCAGGGAAGGGATCAGCCCCAGCATTTT.

This chain uses TRBV19 with TRBJ2-5, with a weak D call TRBD1 (5 bases). The ends were cut back, 5 bases at V and 4 bases at J, with 17 bases in the middle. Germline V gene sequence: CDR1 LNHDA, CDR2 SQIVND (reference sequence). The CDR3 consists of 15 residues. CDR3 residues: CASSVGILGAETQYF. DNA of the CDR3: TGTGCCAGTAGTGTGGGGATTCTTGGGGCAGAGACCCAGTACTTC.

The rearrangement joins TRBV4-3 to TRBJ1-2, with D perhaps TRBD1 (5 bases). V lost 3 bases and J lost 3, with 14 bases in between. CDR3 length: 15 residues. The V gene's germline CDR1 is LGHNA and CDR2 YSLEER. The CDR3 coding sequence is TGCGCCAGCAGCCAGGTTGGGGGGTTAGACTATGGCTACACCTTC. It yields the protein CASSQVGGLDYGYTF.

This rearrangement joins TRBV6-5 to TRBJ1-2; a weak D match, TRBD1 (6 bases). This CDR3 is built from 15 residues. CDR1 and CDR2 from the germline V gene are MNHEY and SVGAGI. V lost 1 base to trimming and J lost 3 bases, with 12 bases between them. The CDR3 DNA sequence: TGTGCCAGCAGTTACTATCCAGGGGAACACTATGGCTACACCTTC. It codes for CASSYYPGEHYGYTF.

The chain couples TRBV7-9 to TRBJ1-1; a weak D match, TRBD1 (5 bases). CDR1 SEHNR and CDR2 FQNEAQ come from the germline V gene (reference sequence). V was cut by 5 bases and J by 0 bases, with 10 bases left in between. This CDR3 contains 14 residues. The CDR3 sequence is CASSAKGVNTEAFF. The CDR3 DNA sequence: TGTGCCAGCAGCGCAAAAGGGGTGAACACTGAAGCTTTCTTT.

The chain couples TRBV27 to TRBJ2-1; no definite D call. Trimming removed 4 bases at V and 4 bases at J, with 17 bases between. Germline CDR1 and CDR2: MNHEY and SMNVEV (reference sequence). The CDR3 spans 16 residues. The CDR3 DNA follows: TGTGCCAGCAGTTGGGCGCCAAGCGAACTATACAATGAGCAGTTCTTC. The encoded protein is CASSWAPSELYNEQFF.

This clone has only a few counts. The V and J genes are TRBV29-1 and TRBJ2-7, with D perhaps being TRBD1 or TRBD2 (5 bases each). The length of the CDR3 is 13 residues. The germline V and J ends were trimmed by 6 bases and 1 base, with 13 bases remaining between them. Germline loops: CDR1 SQVTM, CDR2 ANQGSEA. In DNA form, the CDR3 reads TGCAGCGTCCTCCGGGACGGATCCTACGAGCAGTACTTC. Translating gives CSVLRDGSYEQYF.

This clone showed up just a few times. The genes are TRBV19 and TRBJ1-6; TRBD1 matches at 7 bases. Trimming at V came to 2 bases and at J to 7 bases, leaving 5 bases not matched to a gene. In germline, CDR1 is LNHDA, CDR2 SQIVND (reference sequence). The CDR3 has 15 residues. The CDR3 here is CASSIRTGYNSPLHF. The DNA of the CDR3 is TGTGCCAGTAGTATAAGGACAGGATACAATTCACCCCTCCACTTT.

The genes are TRBV14 and TRBJ1-1, with D perhaps TRBD1 (5 bases). The CDR3 runs 15 residues. The V end lost 0 bases, the J end lost 0 bases, and 8 bases lay between the germline ends. The germline CDR1 and CDR2 sequences are SGHDN and FVKESK. CDR3: CASSQEEGMNTEAFF. The CDR3, as DNA: TGTGCCAGCAGCCAAGAGGAGGGGATGAACACTGAAGCTTTCTTT.